The T cell receptor beta chain under discussion was sequenced for a study of blood T cell repertoires in COVID-19. Study background: Some COVID-19 samples were acute and others convalescent; all came from the United States, Italy and Spain. Sample material is recorded as cDNA or gDNA derived from T cells, B-cell-depleted T cells, or PBMCs.

Original data processing: Amplification of reference gene primers provided the estimated nucleated cell counts. Measured with immunoSEQ multiplex PCR; TCRdb has only the in-frame clones, and not every one. V, J and clone size derive from that table, while D and trimming were established from the DNA sequence. Altogether 140,000 to 150,000 clones are present, around 81% being singletons, with the ten largest covering approximately 2.7%. Germline-derived CDR1 and CDR2 are SEHNR and FQNEAQ (reference sequence). V was clipped by 3 bases and J by 0 bases, with 10 bases between them. The CDR3 totals 15 residues.

This chain connects TRBV7-9 to TRBJ2-3; TRBD2 is a possible D gene (5 bases). The clonotype comes from a woman aged 40 to 50 with active or convalescent COVID-19. The sample taken for sequencing was peripheral blood. CDR3 in amino acids: CASSFSGISTDTQYF. CDR3 nucleotides: TGTGCCAGCAGCTTCTCGGGGATAAGCACAGATACGCAGTATTTT.